Listed below are T cell receptor beta chains from one sample, sequenced in a study of a mutant IDH1 vaccine in newly diagnosed glioma. Antigens for these TCRs are unknown. Measured with immunoSEQ multiplex PCR; TCRdb has only the in-frame clones, and not every one. This table holds fewer than 70,000 clones, around 86% found once. Sequenced here: PBMCs, sampled from a glioma patient whose treatment included an IDH1 peptide vaccine. The receptors stem from a man aged 25 to 40 with glioma. CDR3s include the opening cysteine and the closing phenylalanine or tryptophan. The order of the fields is V gene, J gene, D gene, clone size, CDR3 DNA, CDR3 protein. D genes are given only for firm matches. The listing skips clone size in some rows; elsewhere it reads once, few, many or a size class.

v_call: TRBV19
j_call: TRBJ2-1
d_call: TRBD2
clone_size: NA
cdr3_nt: TGTGCCAGTAGTTCAATCTCGGGAGGGCCAGGGAATGAGCAGTTCTTC
cdr3_aa: CASSSISGGPGNEQFF

v_call: TRBV11-2
j_call: TRBJ2-1
d_call: TRBD1
clone_size: NA
cdr3_nt: TGTGCCAGCAGCCCCCGACCAGGGGGAAGCTCCTACAATGAGCAGTTCTTC
cdr3_aa: CASSPRPGGSSYNEQFF

v_call: TRBV9
j_call: TRBJ2-5
d_call: NA
clone_size: NA
cdr3_nt: TGTGCCAGCAGCGAGGCAGGGACATACCAAGAGACCCAGTACTTC
cdr3_aa: CASSEAGTYQETQYF

v_call: TRBV10-3
j_call: TRBJ2-3
d_call: TRBD1
clone_size: NA
cdr3_nt: TGTGCCATCAGTGGAGACAGGGGGACAGATACGCAGTATTTT
cdr3_aa: CAISGDRGTDTQYF

v_call: TRBV20-1
j_call: TRBJ1-5
d_call: TRBD1
clone_size: NA
cdr3_nt: TGCAGTGCACGACAGGGGACGGTGGAGGGGTTT
cdr3_aa: CSARQGTVEGF

v_call: TRBV6-4
j_call: TRBJ2-1
d_call: NA
clone_size: NA
cdr3_nt: TGTGCCAGCGCACAGGAGGTATTTAATGAGCAGTTCTTC
cdr3_aa: CASAQEVFNEQFF

v_call: TRBV2
j_call: TRBJ2-3
d_call: NA
clone_size: once
cdr3_nt: TGTGCCAGCAGTGAAATGGGACTCACCTTGCCAGATACGCAGTATTTT
cdr3_aa: CASSEMGLTLPDTQYF

v_call: TRBV18
j_call: TRBJ1-1
d_call: NA
clone_size: NA
cdr3_nt: TGTGCCAGCTCACCTTCCCGACAGCTGAACACTGAAGCTTTCTTT
cdr3_aa: CASSPSRQLNTEAFF

v_call: TRBV28
j_call: TRBJ2-3
d_call: NA
clone_size: NA
cdr3_nt: TGTGCCAGCACCCCGGAACTACGCACAGATACGCAGTATTTT
cdr3_aa: CASTPELRTDTQYF

v_call: TRBV15
j_call: TRBJ2-6
d_call: NA
clone_size: NA
cdr3_nt: TGTGCCACCAGCAGTTCGAGCTTTCGATCTGGGGCCAACGTCCTGACTTTC
cdr3_aa: CATSSSSFRSGANVLTF

v_call: TRBV20-1
j_call: TRBJ2-7
d_call: NA
clone_size: NA
cdr3_nt: TGCAGTGGAGGGGCAGACGAGCAGTACTTC
cdr3_aa: CSGGADEQYF

v_call: TRBV7-3
j_call: TRBJ2-5
d_call: NA
clone_size: NA
cdr3_nt: TGTGCCAGCAGCTTTGGGGTCGGGAAAGAGACCCAGTACTTC
cdr3_aa: CASSFGVGKETQYF

v_call: TRBV18
j_call: TRBJ2-2
d_call: NA
clone_size: NA
cdr3_nt: TGTGCCAGCTCACAGAACGAGGGCAGCACCGGGGAGCTGTTTTTT
cdr3_aa: CASSQNEGSTGELFF

v_call: TRBV10-2
j_call: TRBJ2-4
d_call: NA
clone_size: NA
cdr3_nt: TGCGCCAGCAGTATGACGCGCAGGAGCCTAGCCAAAAACATTCAGTACTTC
cdr3_aa: CASSMTRRSLAKNIQYF

v_call: TRBV7-3
j_call: TRBJ2-2
d_call: NA
clone_size: NA
cdr3_nt: TGTGCCAGTAGCCGGGCGAACACCGGGGAGCTGTTTTTT
cdr3_aa: CASSRANTGELFF

v_call: TRBV30
j_call: TRBJ1-1
d_call: NA
clone_size: NA
cdr3_nt: TGTGCCTGGAGTCCCAGTTGGGGTACTGAAGCTTTCTTT
cdr3_aa: CAWSPSWGTEAFF

v_call: TRBV20-1
j_call: TRBJ2-7
d_call: NA
clone_size: NA
cdr3_nt: TGCAGTGCGCACAGCAGGGTTGAGCAGTACTTC
cdr3_aa: CSAHSRVEQYF

v_call: TRBV6-1
j_call: TRBJ1-3
d_call: NA
clone_size: NA
cdr3_nt: TGTGCCAGCAGTGAATTAATCGCCGGCTCTGGAAACACCATATATTTT
cdr3_aa: CASSELIAGSGNTIYF

v_call: TRBV29-1
j_call: TRBJ1-6
d_call: NA
clone_size: NA
cdr3_nt: TGCAGCGTGGGGGAACTTAATTCACCCCTCCACTTT
cdr3_aa: CSVGELNSPLHF

v_call: TRBV18
j_call: TRBJ1-6
d_call: NA
clone_size: NA
cdr3_nt: TGTGCCAGCTCACCCTCAGGCTCCTATAATTCACCCCTCCACTTT
cdr3_aa: CASSPSGSYNSPLHF

v_call: TRBV6-1
j_call: TRBJ1-6
d_call: TRBD1
clone_size: NA
cdr3_nt: TGTGCCAGCAGCCGGCGGGACAGTAATAATTCACCCCTCCACTTT
cdr3_aa: CASSRRDSNNSPLHF

v_call: TRBV4-1
j_call: TRBJ2-7
d_call: NA
clone_size: NA
cdr3_nt: TGCGCCAGCAGCCAAGAGGGCGGCGAGCAGTACTTC
cdr3_aa: CASSQEGGEQYF

v_call: TRBV19
j_call: TRBJ1-3
d_call: NA
clone_size: NA
cdr3_nt: TGTGCCAGTAGTGTGCGGTCCTCTGGAAACACCATATATTTT
cdr3_aa: CASSVRSSGNTIYF

v_call: TRBV28
j_call: TRBJ2-7
d_call: TRBD1
clone_size: few
cdr3_nt: TGTGCCAGCCAGACAGGGGAATCCTACGAGCAGTACTTC
cdr3_aa: CASQTGESYEQYF

v_call: TRBV10-3
j_call: TRBJ2-1
d_call: NA
clone_size: NA
cdr3_nt: TGTGCCATCAGTGAGTCCGGGACACGCAACAATGAGCAGTTCTTC
cdr3_aa: CAISESGTRNNEQFF

v_call: TRBV19
j_call: TRBJ1-4
d_call: TRBD1
clone_size: NA
cdr3_nt: TGTGCCAGTAGATGGGACAGGGGAGGGGAAAAACTGTTTTTT
cdr3_aa: CASRWDRGGEKLFF